This T cell receptor (beta chain) was recovered during a study of T cell clonality in common variable immunodeficiency. Method: immunoSEQ multiplex PCR; TCRdb's copy keeps in-frame clones and lacks some. This sample carries fewer than 7,000 clones, none of them present only once. Study-wide results and limits: In common variable immunodeficiency, TCR beta chains reportedly carried fewer deletions and N-nucleotide insertions.

As to this clone: Its cognate antigen is unknown. The CDR3 goes on 3 residues after the read ends, and that part is filled in from the germline J gene.

V lost 1 base to trimming and J lost 7 bases; unmatched junction nucleotides: 11. Germline V gene sequence: CDR1 DFQATT, CDR2 SNEGSKA (reference sequence). There are 16 residues in the CDR3. Donors gave roughly 4.5 to 8.5 ml heparinized peripheral whole blood. This rearrangement joins TRBV20-1 to TRBJ2-1, with 9 bases lining up with TRBD2. The specimen was peripheral blood mononuclear cells. The TCR comes from a human donor with common variable immunodeficiency. The CDR3 bases that were read are TGCAGTGCTAGAGGGAGGGGGGCTAGCGGGAAAAATGAG. The encoded protein is CSARGRGASGKNE. The CDR3 in its entirety is CSARGRGASGKNEQFF.